What follows are 29 T cell receptor beta chains derived from one specimen sequenced in a study of blood T cell repertoires in COVID-19. Clones were sequenced by immunoSEQ multiplex PCR, and TCRdb holds only the in-frame ones, with some missing. The table includes fewer than 300,000 clones, 75% to 90% detected once. The sample taken for sequencing was PBMCs or T cells enriched from blood (not recorded which). The receptors stem from a woman in her 30s who had recovered from COVID-19.

The chain is built from TRBV11-2 and TRBJ1-1, with 9 bases matching TRBD1. Germline CDR1 is SGHAT and CDR2 is FQNNGV. J was trimmed by 9 bases and V by 6 bases; bases with no gene match: 20. The CDR3 loop spans 17 amino acids. The CDR3 reads CASSQSGQGTWGLKAFF. The CDR3 DNA reads TGTGCCAGCAGTCAGTCGGGACAGGGAACGTGGGGCCTTAAAGCTTTCTTT.

The rearrangement links TRBV18 to TRBJ1-4, with D unresolved. Between the trimmed V and J ends, which lost 2 bases and 4 bases, there was a span of 14 bases. The CDR3 totals 16 residues. Germline loops: CDR1 KGHSH, CDR2 LQKENI. This CDR3 reads CASSPAVSAVNEKLFF. CDR3 DNA sequence: TGTGCCAGCTCACCAGCCGTGTCGGCGGTTAATGAAAAACTGTTTTTT.

The V gene is TRBV7-4, the J gene TRBJ1-5, with D possibly being TRBD1 (6 bases). V gave up 4 bases and J gave up 2 bases, with 18 bases separating them. The V gene's germline CDR1 is SGHVT and CDR2 SQSDAQ. The CDR3 has 17 residues. CDR3 sequence (DNA): TGTGCCAGCAGCTCGAAGTCAGGGGAAGAGGGCAATCAGCCCCAGCATTTT. Encoded protein: CASSSKSGEEGNQPQHF.

The chain joins TRBV5-5 to TRBJ1-2; TRBD1 aligns across 10 bases. J lost 4 bases, V lost 4 bases, and 4 bases had no gene match. Germline V gene data show CDR1 as SGHKS and CDR2 as YYEKEE (reference sequence). The CDR3 is 14 residues long. The CDR3 loop reads CASSPDRGPYGYTF. The CDR3 nucleotides read TGTGCCAGCAGCCCTGACAGGGGGCCCTATGGCTACACCTTC. Combining the CDR3 with reference TRBV5-5 and TRBJ1-2 gives the whole variable domain DAGVTQSPTHLIKTRGQQVTLRCSPISGHKSVSWYQQVLGQGPQFIFQYYEKEERGRGNFPDRFSARQFPNYSSELNVNALLLGDSALYLCASSPDRGPYGYTFGSGTRLTVV.

This rearrangement joins TRBV30 to TRBJ1-6; TRBD1 agrees at 8 bases. Germline assignment: CDR1 GTSNPN and CDR2 SVGIG (reference sequence). The CDR3 spans 15 residues. The V gene end was trimmed by 2 bases and the J gene end by 5 bases; junction bases not matched to a gene: 5. In DNA, the CDR3 is TGTGCCTGGAGTCTGGCAGGGGGCGATAATTCACCCCTCCACTTT. This gives the protein CAWSLAGGDNSPLHF.

The chain uses TRBV2 and TRBJ2-1; D gene uncertain. V lost 4 bases and J 7 bases, leaving 5 bases between the germline ends. CDR3 length: 11 amino acids. Germline CDR1 reads SNHLY; CDR2 reads FYNNEI. The CDR3 here is CASSGQNEQFF. The CDR3 DNA is TGTGCCAGCAGTGGCCAGAATGAGCAGTTCTTC.

The chain employs TRBV5-5 and TRBJ1-1; D ambiguous. The CDR3 is 13 amino acids. Germline V gene data show CDR1 as SGHKS and CDR2 as YYEKEE (reference sequence). Trimming pared 6 bases from V and 4 bases from J, leaving 13 bases between. CDR3 protein: CASTWEGTTEAFF. The CDR3, as DNA: TGTGCCAGCACCTGGGAGGGAACCACTGAAGCTTTCTTT.

The rearrangement uses TRBV28 and TRBJ1-1, with a weak D call TRBD1 (6 bases). Trimming took off 9 bases at V and 10 bases at J, with 21 bases between the two ends. The CDR3 consists of 13 residues. CDR1 and CDR2 from the germline V gene are MDHEN and SYDVKM. The CDR3 DNA is TGTGCCAGTAATGGGGGCGCGGAGGATAGAGCTTTCTTT. Protein product: CASNGGAEDRAFF. Full variable domain (rest looked up from reference TRBV28 and TRBJ1-1): DVKVTQSSRYLVKRTGEKVFLECVQDMDHENMFWYRQDPGLGLRLIYFSYDVKMKEKGDIPEGYSVSREKKERFSLILESASTNQTSMYLCASNGGAEDRAFFGQGTRLTVV.

The genes are TRBV28 and TRBJ2-2; TRBD2 matches 8 bases. In germline, CDR1 is MDHEN, CDR2 SYDVKM. Germline trimming cut 3 bases from V and 5 bases from J; bases unmatched to any gene: 8. The CDR3 is made up of 16 amino acids. CDR3 protein: CASSFSEREITGELFF. CDR3 sequence (DNA): TGTGCCAGCAGTTTCTCCGAGCGGGAGATAACCGGGGAGCTGTTTTTT.

This clone occurred once. V and J are TRBV7-8 and TRBJ1-5; tentative D call: TRBD1 (5 bases). Looked up from germline, CDR1 is SGHVS and CDR2 is FQNEAQ. The V end lost 4 bases, the J end lost 2 bases, and 15 bases lay between the germline ends. CDR3 length: 16 residues. The CDR3 DNA reads as TGTGCCAGCAGCTCAAAGGCGACAGTGCGCAATCAGCCCCAGCATTTT. Translated: CASSSKATVRNQPQHF.

The chain links TRBV6-5 to TRBJ2-2; 7 bases line up with TRBD2. CDR3 length: 13 amino acids. Per the germline V gene, CDR1 is MNHEY and CDR2 is SVGAGI. After removal of 5 bases from V and 7 bases from J, the junction contained 4 bases not matched to a gene. The CDR3 coding sequence is TGTGCCAGCAGTCGGGAGGATCACGGGGAGCTGTTTTTT. Translation: CASSREDHGELFF.

J is TRBJ1-4 and V is TRBV27, with D possibly being TRBD1 (6 bases). The germline V gene has CDR1 MNHEY and CDR2 SMNVEV (reference sequence). Between the trimmed V and J ends, which lost 5 bases and 8 bases, there was a span of 15 bases. The CDR3 totals 14 residues. CDR3 bases: TGTGCCAGCAGTCTACAGGGAACGGGAGAAAAACTGTTTTTT. It encodes CASSLQGTGEKLFF. The whole variable domain, remainder taken from reference TRBV27 and TRBJ1-4, is EAQVTQNPRYLITVTGKKLTVTCSQNMNHEYMSWYRQDPGLGLRQIYYSMNVEVTDKGDVPEGYKVSRKEKRNFPLILESPSPNQTSLYFCASSLQGTGEKLFFGSGTQLSVL.

The gene calls are TRBV5-6 and TRBJ1-6, with 7 positions matching TRBD1. Germline assignment: CDR1 SGHDT and CDR2 YYEEEE. This CDR3 region has 15 residues. V gave up 4 bases and J gave up 7 bases; unmatched junction bases: 8. CDR3 protein: CASSVGTAMNSPLHF. CDR3 in DNA: TGTGCCAGCAGCGTGGGGACAGCGATGAATTCACCCCTCCACTTT.

V usage is TRBV30 and J usage is TRBJ1-5; D gene uncertain. Germline loops: CDR1 GTSNPN, CDR2 SVGIG (reference sequence). The CDR3 totals 13 residues. The V end lost 5 bases, the J end lost 0 bases, and 8 bases lay between the germline ends. The CDR3 loop is CAWGRDSNQPQHF. CDR3 nucleotides: TGTGCCTGGGGCCGGGATAGCAATCAGCCCCAGCATTTT.

The chain joins TRBV6-4 to TRBJ2-5, with a weak D call TRBD2 (5 bases). The germline V gene encodes CDR1 MRHNA and CDR2 SNTAGT. V lost 0 bases, J lost 5 bases, and 10 bases lay in between. The CDR3 is 14 residues long. The CDR3 coding sequence is TGTGCCAGCAGTGACTCGGCGGGCGCCGAGACCCAGTACTTC. This sequence encodes CASSDSAGAETQYF.

The rearrangement joins TRBV28 to TRBJ1-1, with D possibly TRBD1 on 6 matching bases. Trimming took 8 bases from V and 4 from J, leaving 11 bases between them. Per germline, CDR1 MDHEN and CDR2 SYDVKM. This CDR3 region has 12 residues. Here the CDR3 reads CASEGQRTEAFF. The CDR3 DNA follows: TGTGCCAGCGAAGGACAGCGCACTGAAGCTTTCTTT.

The chain has TRBV7-6 and TRBJ2-5, with a weak D call TRBD1 (6 bases). V was pared by 4 bases and J by 7 bases, with 31 bases between. The germline V gene has CDR1 SGHVS and CDR2 FNYEAQ. This CDR3 region has 19 residues. The CDR3 region has the DNA TGTGCCAGCAGCTCCAGATACTATGGAATCCGGGACACCGGCGGGACCCAGTACTTC. Protein product: CASSSRYYGIRDTGGTQYF.

This chain links TRBV28 with TRBJ2-3; D is unresolved. CDR1 and CDR2 (germline): MDHEN, SYDVKM. The CDR3 consists of 14 residues. Trimming left V 6 bases short and J 1 base short, with 11 bases between. CDR3 residues: CASRQPVRTDTQYF. The CDR3 region has the DNA TGTGCCAGCAGGCAACCGGTTCGCACAGATACGCAGTATTTT.

The table lists this clone with a few counts. The V and J genes are TRBV28 and TRBJ2-3; 11 bases align to TRBD2. This CDR3 is 15 amino acids long. Germline V gives CDR1 MDHEN, CDR2 SYDVKM. V lost 4 bases and J lost 4; bases outside the gene matches: 4. The CDR3 sequence is CASSSTSGVADTQYF. In DNA, the CDR3 is TGTGCCAGCAGTTCGACTAGCGGGGTGGCAGATACGCAGTATTTT.

This chain joins TRBV2 and TRBJ1-1; TRBD1 aligns across 9 bases. The CDR3 has 14 amino acids. J gave up 5 bases and V 6 bases, and 7 bases lay outside the gene matches. Germline CDR1 and CDR2: SNHLY and FYNNEI. Here the CDR3 DNA reads TGTGCCAGCAGGGTAGGGACAGGGAAAACTGAAGCTTTCTTT. It specifies CASRVGTGKTEAFF.

The gene calls are TRBV10-2 and TRBJ1-5, with TRBD1 identical over 7 bases. The germline V gene has CDR1 WSHSY and CDR2 SAAADI. The CDR3 length is 18 residues. Trimming took 6 bases from V and 0 from J; bases not matched to a gene: 14. The CDR3 sequence: CASSLTGWDPISNQPQHF. The CDR3 bases are TGCGCCAGCAGCTTGACAGGGTGGGATCCTATTAGCAATCAGCCCCAGCATTTT.

The chain links TRBV11-2 to TRBJ2-7; TRBD1 is a possible D gene (6 bases). CDR1 and CDR2 from the germline V gene are SGHAT and FQNNGV. The CDR3 loop spans 16 amino acids. Trimming took 6 bases from V and 0 from J, leaving 18 bases between them. In DNA form, the CDR3 reads TGTGCCAGCAGACCAACGACAGGCCGTAGCTCCTACGAGCAGTACTTC. Its translation: CASRPTTGRSSYEQYF.

At least ten counts were recorded for this clone. This chain links TRBV19 with TRBJ2-2; 7 positions match TRBD1. Germline V gene lookup returns CDR1 LNHDA and CDR2 SQIVND (reference sequence). The CDR3 has 14 amino acids. The J segment lost 6 bases and the V segment lost 5 bases, leaving 6 bases of the junction unmatched. The chain's CDR3 is CASSELTGSGELFF. The CDR3 coding sequence is TGTGCCAGTAGTGAATTGACAGGGTCCGGGGAGCTGTTTTTT.

The chain is built from TRBV7-6 and TRBJ1-2, with D possibly being TRBD1 (6 bases). CDR1 and CDR2 from the germline V gene are SGHVS and FNYEAQ. V lost 1 base and J lost 8, with 14 bases in between. The CDR3 length is 14 residues. The DNA of the CDR3 is TGTGCCAGCAGCTTAGAGTCGACAGGATGGGGCTACACCTTC. This encodes CASSLESTGWGYTF.

This clone was observed a few times. The V gene is TRBV4-1, the J gene TRBJ2-3; D is possibly TRBD1 (5 bases). Trimming stripped 2 bases from V and 1 base from J, with 10 bases between. The CDR3 loop spans 15 amino acids. From germline, CDR1 is MGHRA and CDR2 YSYEKL. The CDR3 DNA reads as TGCGCCAGCAGCCAACCTAGGGGCGGCACAGATACGCAGTATTTT. Translating it yields CASSQPRGGTDTQYF.

This chain links TRBV12-3 or TRBV12-4 with TRBJ1-6; D remains ambiguous. The V and J ends lost 6 bases and 10 bases respectively, with 13 bases between them. CDR3 length equals 13 residues. DNA for the CDR3: TGTGCCAGCAGCCCCTTGGGCCACTCACCCCTCCACTTT. It translates to CASSPLGHSPLHF.

The V and J genes are TRBV28 and TRBJ2-1, with 12 positions matching TRBD2. With 6 bases clipped from V and 6 bases from J, the junction kept 9 bases outside the gene matches. The CDR3 is made up of 16 amino acids. The germline V gene has CDR1 MDHEN and CDR2 SYDVKM. DNA for the CDR3: TGTGCCAGCAGGCCCTCGCTAGCGGGAGGGCCCAATGAGCAGTTCTTC. The encoded protein is CASRPSLAGGPNEQFF.

The chain has TRBV28 and TRBJ2-6; D may be TRBD1 (5 bases). CDR1 and CDR2 (germline): MDHEN, SYDVKM. The CDR3 sequence is 18 residues long. V lost 3 bases and J lost 4, with 19 bases in between. For the CDR3, the DNA is TGTGCCAGCAGTTTGGATTTGGCGGAATGGACAGGGGCCAACGTCCTGACTTTC. It translates to CASSLDLAEWTGANVLTF.

The chain has TRBV5-6 and TRBJ2-1; 12 bases align to TRBD2. J gave up 3 bases and V 3 bases, and 10 bases lay outside the gene matches. Germline CDR1 and CDR2: SGHDT and YYEEEE. The CDR3 length is 18 residues. The CDR3 sequence: CASSSRRVTSGSYNEQFF. The CDR3 nucleotides read TGTGCCAGCAGCTCCCGACGGGTGACTAGCGGGAGCTACAATGAGCAGTTCTTC.